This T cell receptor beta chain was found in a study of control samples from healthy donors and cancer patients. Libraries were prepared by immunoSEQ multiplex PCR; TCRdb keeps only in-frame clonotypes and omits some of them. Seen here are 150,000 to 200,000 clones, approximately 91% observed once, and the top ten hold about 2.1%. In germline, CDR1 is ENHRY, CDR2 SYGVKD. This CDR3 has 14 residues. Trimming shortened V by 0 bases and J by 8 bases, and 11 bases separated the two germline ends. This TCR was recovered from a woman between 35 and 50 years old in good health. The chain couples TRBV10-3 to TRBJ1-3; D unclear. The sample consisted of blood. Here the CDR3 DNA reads TGTGCCATCAGTGAGTCGACTCGGGCTGACACCATATATTTT. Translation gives CAISESTRADTIYF.